One and the same sample provided the 25 T cell receptor beta chains below, sequenced in a study of cytomegalovirus exposure and HLA in healthy donors. Assay: immunoSEQ multiplex PCR; the TCRdb copy retains only in-frame clones and omits some. The data show more than 250,000 clones, with about nine tenths seen just once and 1.2% held by the top ten. Sequenced material: PBMCs. These receptors were obtained from a woman aged 30 to 39 in good health and CMV-seropositive.

Details on this clone: Germline and junction disagree at one end, which may indicate a read error. The chain employs TRBV19 and TRBJ2-7, with TRBD2 identical over 13 bases. The CDR3 spans 16 residues. In germline, CDR1 is LNHDA, CDR2 SQIVND (reference sequence). CDR3 loop: CASSMGLAGNSYERYF. CDR3 nucleotides: TGTGCCAGTAGTATGGGACTAGCGGGGAACTCCTACGAGCGGTACTTC.

Notes on this clone: Germline and junction disagree at one end, which may indicate a read error. The chain carries TRBV13 and TRBJ2-1; 13 bases agree with TRBD2. The CDR3 loop spans 15 amino acids. The germline gives CDR1 PRHDT, CDR2 FYEKMQ (reference sequence). CDR3 DNA sequence: TGTGCCAGCAGTTTAGGGACTAGCGGGAACAATGAGCAGTTCTTC. Its protein product is CASSLGTSGNNEQFF.

The chain carries TRBV7-9 and TRBJ2-2; 11 nucleotides line up with TRBD2. The length of the CDR3 is 16 residues. V was clipped by 5 bases and J by 2 bases; unmatched bases: 4. Germline lookup yields CDR1 SEHNR and CDR2 FQNEAQ (reference sequence). CDR3 protein: CASSLLAGGNTGELFF. In nucleotides, the CDR3 is TGTGCCAGCAGCCTCCTAGCGGGAGGTAACACCGGGGAGCTGTTTTTT. Filled out from reference TRBV7-9 and TRBJ2-2, the complete variable domain reads DTGVSQNPRHKITKRGQNVTFRCDPISEHNRLYWYRQTLGQGPEFLTYFQNEAQLEKSRLLSDRFSAERPKGSFSTLEIQRTEQGDSAMYLCASSLLAGGNTGELFFGEGSRLTVL.

The rearrangement uses TRBV15 and TRBJ2-1; D is possibly TRBD1 or TRBD2 (6 bases each). The CDR3 covers 13 residues. The V end lost 7 bases, the J end lost 8 bases, and 15 bases lay between the germline ends. The germline gives CDR1 LNHNV, CDR2 YYDKDF (reference sequence). The CDR3 nucleotides read TGTGCCACCATCAGGGGAGGTGGCGATGAGCAGTTCTTC. Encoded protein: CATIRGGGDEQFF. The whole variable domain, filled in from reference TRBV15 and TRBJ2-1, reads DAMVIQNPRYQVTQFGKPVTLSCSQTLNHNVMYWYQQKSSQAPKLLFHYYDKDFNNEADTPDNFQSRRPNTSFCFLDIRSPGLGDTAMYLCATIRGGGDEQFFGPGTRLTVL.

This clone has a single count. Different DNA sequences within this sample yield the same CDR3. The chain recombines TRBV15 with TRBJ2-7; D could derive from TRBD1 or TRBD2 (5 bases each). V lost 1 base and J 2 bases, leaving 6 bases between the germline ends. CDR1 is LNHNV, CDR2 YYDKDF, per germline (reference sequence). This CDR3 is built from 13 residues. The CDR3 spells CATSRGGPYEQYF. DNA of the CDR3: TGTGCCACCAGCAGAGGGGGACCCTACGAGCAGTACTTC.

The chain uses TRBV15 and TRBJ1-2; weak D call: TRBD1 (6 bases). V was cut by 5 bases and J by 2 bases, with 15 bases left in between. The CDR3 spans 15 residues. CDR1 is LNHNV and CDR2 is YYDKDF in the germline V gene (reference sequence). The CDR3 nucleotides read TGTGCCACCAGCCCCCCGGGACAAAAGAACTATGGCTACACCTTC. This gives the protein CATSPPGQKNYGYTF. Full variable domain (rest looked up from reference TRBV15 and TRBJ1-2): DAMVIQNPRYQVTQFGKPVTLSCSQTLNHNVMYWYQQKSSQAPKLLFHYYDKDFNNEADTPDNFQSRRPNTSFCFLDIRSPGLGDTAMYLCATSPPGQKNYGYTFGSGTRLTVV.

This chain joins TRBV7-2 and TRBJ1-2; D might be TRBD1 (5 bases). This CDR3 is built from 14 residues. CDR1 is SGHTA and CDR2 is FQGNSA in the germline V gene. Trimming removed 5 bases from V and 0 bases from J, with 10 bases in between. For the CDR3, the DNA is TGTGCCAGCAGCCACCAGGACACTAACTATGGCTACACCTTC. Residues: CASSHQDTNYGYTF.

This rearrangement joins TRBV7-3 to TRBJ2-2; TRBD2 matches 10 bases. After removal of 10 bases from V and 4 bases from J, the junction contained 6 bases not matched to a gene. This CDR3 is 14 amino acids long. The germline CDR1 and CDR2 sequences are SGHTA and FQGTGA. CDR3 sequence: CATKREGGTGELFF. CDR3 sequence (DNA): TGTGCCACCAAGCGGGAGGGTGGCACCGGGGAGCTGTTTTTT. Together with reference TRBV7-3 and TRBJ2-2, the CDR3 gives the full variable domain: GAGVSQTPSNKVTEKGKYVELRCDPISGHTALYWYRQSLGQGPEFLIYFQGTGAADDSGLPNDRFFAVRPEGSVSTLKIQRTERGDSAVYLCATKREGGTGELFFGEGSRLTVL.

This chain uses TRBV7-2 with TRBJ2-7; D tentatively fits TRBD1 or TRBD2 (5 bases each). CDR3 size: 15 residues. The V gene's germline CDR1 is SGHTA and CDR2 FQGNSA. V lost 1 base to trimming and J lost 3 bases, with 13 bases between them. The DNA for the CDR3 is TGTGCCAGCAGCTTAGGGGCAGGGACGGACTACGAGCAGTACTTC. Protein product: CASSLGAGTDYEQYF.

The V and J genes are TRBV30 and TRBJ2-7; D is uncertain. The length of the CDR3 is 13 residues. Germline CDR1 and CDR2: GTSNPN and SVGIG (reference sequence). V was pared by 3 bases and J by 4 bases, with 13 bases between. This chain's CDR3 is CAWSPRSLYEQYF. CDR3 bases: TGTGCCTGGAGCCCCAGGTCGCTATACGAGCAGTACTTC.

About this clone itself: Other nucleotide sequences in the sample specify the same CDR3. The V call is TRBV4-3, the J call TRBJ2-7, with TRBD1 as a possible D gene (5 bases). This CDR3 has 14 residues. V was clipped by 3 bases and J by 1 base, with 10 bases between them. Germline CDR1 LGHNA, CDR2 YSLEER. In DNA form, the CDR3 reads TGCGCCAGCAGCCAGGCCGACAGTTCCTACGAGCAGTACTTC. This codes for CASSQADSSYEQYF.

This sequence joins TRBV5-1 and TRBJ2-2; TRBD2 aligns across 7 bases. Per the germline V gene, CDR1 is SGHRS and CDR2 is YFSETQ. V shed 2 bases and J 3 bases; nucleotides not matched to a gene: 4. The CDR3 loop spans 15 amino acids. CDR3 DNA sequence: TGCGCCAGCAGCTTAGCGGGGAAAGACACCGGGGAGCTGTTTTTT. This translates into CASSLAGKDTGELFF.

The gene calls are TRBV9 and TRBJ2-3; D call uncertain. V dropped 4 bases and J dropped 2 bases, with 8 bases sitting between them. The germline V gene encodes CDR1 SGDLS and CDR2 YYNGEE. There are 13 residues in the CDR3. CDR3 DNA: TGTGCCAGCAGCTCTGGCCTCACAGATACGCAGTATTTT. Translating gives CASSSGLTDTQYF.

The chain uses TRBV2 and TRBJ1-1; TRBD1 agrees at 7 bases. The V and J ends lost 8 bases and 9 bases, in that order; junction bases with no gene match: 12. Germline CDR1 SNHLY, CDR2 FYNNEI. CDR3 length: 13 residues. The CDR3 coding sequence is TGTGCCAGCTTTTCGATCCGGGACAGAAAAGCTTTCTTT. Its translation: CASFSIRDRKAFF. Based on the CDR3 plus reference TRBV2 and TRBJ1-1, the full variable domain is EPEVTQTPSHQVTQMGQEVILRCVPISNHLYFYWYRQILGQKVEFLVSFYNNEISEKSEIFDDQFSVERPDGSNFTLKIRSTKLEDSAMYFCASFSIRDRKAFFGQGTRLTVV.

The rearrangement links TRBV2 to TRBJ2-1; no firm D call. Trimming pared 3 bases from V and 5 bases from J, leaving 2 bases between. Germline V CDR1 and CDR2: SNHLY, FYNNEI. The CDR3 spans 11 residues. CDR3 sequence: CASSEHNEQFF. CDR3 DNA sequence: TGTGCCAGCAGTGAGCACAATGAGCAGTTCTTC.

This rearrangement joins TRBV6-5 to TRBJ2-5; D is ambiguous. Germline loops: CDR1 MNHEY, CDR2 SVGAGI. V lost 0 bases and J 0 bases, leaving 2 bases between the germline ends. The CDR3 covers 13 residues. This CDR3 reads CASSYSNQETQYF. The CDR3 DNA reads as TGTGCCAGCAGTTACTCGAACCAAGAGACCCAGTACTTC.

The chain employs TRBV6-5 and TRBJ2-5; 9 nucleotides align to TRBD2. This CDR3 is built from 15 residues. Germline V lookup: CDR1 MNHEY, CDR2 SVGAGI. The ends lost 6 bases at V and 7 bases at J; junction bases unmatched: 12. The CDR3 spells CASRNGAGGLATQYF. Written as DNA, the CDR3 is TGTGCCAGCAGGAATGGGGCGGGAGGGCTAGCGACCCAGTACTTC.

This clone was detected only a few times. This chain's CDR3 is CASSFGISNYEQYF. DNA for the CDR3: TGTGCCAGCAGCTTCGGGATCTCGAACTACGAGCAGTACTTC. The rearrangement uses TRBV7-2 and TRBJ2-7; a weak D match, TRBD2 (5 bases). CDR3 size: 14 residues. Germline CDR1 is SGHTA and CDR2 is FQGNSA. V dropped 3 bases and J dropped 3 bases, with 12 bases sitting between them.

V gene TRBV6-4 combines with J gene TRBJ1-6; D possibly corresponds to TRBD1 (6 bases). The CDR3 contains 15 residues. The germline gives CDR1 MRHNA, CDR2 SNTAGT. Trimming pared 3 bases from V and 7 bases from J, leaving 13 bases between. In DNA, the CDR3 is TGTGCCAGCAGTGAAGGGACACGGACGAATTCACCCCTCCACTTT. It specifies CASSEGTRTNSPLHF.

The gene calls are TRBV5-4 and TRBJ2-1; no reliable D call. This CDR3 has 15 amino acids. CDR1 and CDR2 from the germline V gene are SGHNT and YYREEE (reference sequence). V gave up 0 bases and J gave up 4 bases, with 11 bases separating them. The CDR3 spells CASSLGWGTYNEQFF. DNA for the CDR3: TGTGCCAGCAGCTTGGGGTGGGGAACTTACAATGAGCAGTTCTTC. Complete variable domain (other parts from reference TRBV5-4 and TRBJ2-1): ETGVTQSPTHLIKTRGQQVTLRCSSQSGHNTVSWYQQALGQGPQFIFQYYREEENGRGNFPPRFSGLQFPNYSSELNVNALELDDSALYLCASSLGWGTYNEQFFGPGTRLTVL.

V usage is TRBV6-5 and J usage is TRBJ2-7; 12 bases match TRBD2. V gave up 8 bases and J gave up 0 bases; unmatched junction bases: 5. Looked up from germline, CDR1 is MNHEY and CDR2 is SVGAGI. The CDR3 contains 15 residues. CDR3 region: CASLTSGGPSYEQYF. DNA of the CDR3: TGTGCCAGCCTGACTAGCGGGGGCCCCTCCTACGAGCAGTACTTC.

V usage is TRBV7-5 and J usage is TRBJ2-5; the DNA was not used to check the table's D call, TRBD1. TRBV7-5 is noted as a pseudogene. CDR3 length: 14 residues. CDR3 coding DNA: TGTGCCAGAAGCCGGACAGGGAACCAAGAGACCCAGTACTTC. Translation: CARSRTGNQETQYF.

The chain has TRBV19 and TRBJ2-7; 7 bases are shared with TRBD2. Per the germline V gene, CDR1 is LNHDA and CDR2 is SQIVND (reference sequence). This CDR3 contains 14 residues. The ends lost 8 bases at V and 0 bases at J; junction bases unmatched: 7. The DNA of the CDR3 is TGTGCCAGTGGGGGGGGTCCTCGCTCCTACGAGCAGTACTTC. Translation: CASGGGPRSYEQYF.

This clone was recorded only once. The J gene is TRBJ2-7, the V gene TRBV6-5; TRBD2 aligns across 9 bases. The CDR3 has 14 amino acids. Unmatched junction bases numbered 5, after V lost 5 bases and J lost 3 bases. Germline V gives CDR1 MNHEY, CDR2 SVGAGI. The CDR3 DNA follows: TGTGCCAGCAGTCATTCTAGCGGGGACTACGAGCAGTACTTC. Translated, it gives CASSHSSGDYEQYF.

V and J are TRBV6-1 and TRBJ1-3; a possible D gene is TRBD1 (5 bases). The germline V gene has CDR1 MNHNS and CDR2 SASEGT. The CDR3 runs to 14 residues. V lost 8 bases, J lost 0 bases, and 11 bases lay in between. CDR3 region: CASGGSLSGNTIYF. The CDR3 DNA follows: TGTGCCAGCGGGGGGTCGCTCTCTGGAAACACCATATATTTT.